This T cell receptor (beta chain) was documented in a study of blood T cell repertoires in COVID-19. Study at large: Spain, Italy and the United States supplied samples that represented acute and convalescent COVID-19. Sample material is recorded as cDNA or gDNA derived from T cells, B-cell-depleted T cells, or PBMCs.

Seattle patients were enrolled during active infection and followed longitudinally. Per the study methods: Reference gene primers were amplified, and this amplification served to estimate nucleated cell counts. Profiled with immunoSEQ multiplex PCR; TCRdb holds only in-frame clones, not every one. V and J calls and clone size are those listed in that table; D and trimming were worked out from the DNA. The data show about 370,000 clones, more than 70% seen once. This TCR derives from a woman younger than 45 with COVID-19, enrolled during active disease. Sequencing was performed on peripheral blood.

The DNA for the CDR3 is TGTGCCAGCAGCCGACAGTCCTACAATGAGCAGTTCTTC. Translated, it gives CASSRQSYNEQFF. The chain couples TRBV7-8 to TRBJ2-1; tentative D call: TRBD1 (5 bases). Germline CDR1 reads SGHVS; CDR2 reads FQNEAQ. V dropped 5 bases and J dropped 1 base, with 6 bases sitting between them. The CDR3 totals 13 residues.